This T cell receptor (beta chain) appears in the sequencing data of a study of CD8+CD57+ T cells in acquired aplastic anemia. Study at large: The study obtained an average of approximately 3 ug of DNA from sorted CD4+ and CD8+ cells. Researchers reported that healthy donors averaged roughly 9.8 million reads for CD4+ cells. Overall study findings and caveats: Overlapping CD8+ CDR3 repertoires of patients and controls contained approximately 28 shared sequences.

The V segment lost 5 bases and the J segment 4 bases; nucleotides outside the gene matches: 2. The CDR3 runs to 13 residues. The study profiled TCR beta VDJ and CDR3 using genomic DNA as template. Each CDR3 protein gets one entry after TCRdb re-called the reads with MiXCR. The sample consists of about 140,000 distinct CDR3 sequences, less than 45% of them appearing once. This clonotype has a count of ten or more. The antigen is unknown. The sequenced sample was sorted CD4+, CD8+, or CD8+CD57+ T cells (not recorded which) from PBMCs. The genes are TRBV12-3 or TRBV12-4 and TRBJ1-3; 7 nucleotides align to TRBD1. This TCR was sampled from a human donor in good health, serving as a control. In nucleotides, the CDR3 is TGTGCCAGCAGTGAGACAGGGGGAAACACCATATATTTT. This codes for CASSETGGNTIYF.